The sequence of this T cell receptor beta chain was determined in a study of radiotherapy plus CTLA-4 blockade in lung cancer. Clones were read by immunoSEQ multiplex PCR, and TCRdb kept only the in-frame ones, dropping some. The sample includes 35,000 to 50,000 clones, 55% to 80% of them seen just once. Study outcomes and limitations: There was expansion of tumor-derived TCR clones in blood after radiotherapy plus ipilimumab.

About this clone itself: Its antigen is not identified.

The V and J ends lost 2 bases and 0 bases, in that order; junction bases with no gene match: 5. Germline CDR1 reads SGHTA; CDR2 reads FQGNSA. The CDR3 sequence is 16 residues long. The gene calls are TRBV7-2 and TRBJ2-7; the match to TRBD2 covers 9 bases. Sequenced material: peripheral blood, taken from a patient treated with radiotherapy plus ipilimumab. The origin of this receptor is a human donor with non-small cell lung cancer who had a complete response to radiotherapy plus ipilimumab. The CDR3 coding sequence is TGTGCCAGCAGCTTATCGGTTAGCGGGAGCTCCTACGAGCAGTACTTC. Protein: CASSLSVSGSSYEQYF. The entire variable domain, with the rest obtained from reference TRBV7-2 and TRBJ2-7, is as follows: GAGVSQSPSNKVTEKGKDVELRCDPISGHTALYWYRQSLGQGLEFLIYFQGNSAPDKSGLPSDRFSAERTGGSVSTLTIQRTQQEDSAVYLCASSLSVSGSSYEQYFGPGTRLTVT.